This T cell receptor (beta chain) is from a study of T cell responses to AZD1222 COVID-19 vaccine. Here immunoSEQ multiplex PCR was the method, and the copy in TCRdb shows in-frame clones only, minus some. The sample carries about 130,000 clones, roughly 90% recorded once. General study findings and limits: Only after the peak T cell response were repertoires sampled. Donors were largely white British and mainly female; clonal diversity was possibly underestimated. The number of AZD1222 recipients seropositive at baseline was only six.

Details on this clone: Its matching antigen is unknown.

The starting material was peripheral blood, obtained on day 0 of AZD1222 vaccination. This clonotype originated in an adult in good health.

The CDR3: CATSDPLAGVAPGELFF. CDR3 DNA: TGTGCCACCAGTGACCCTTTAGCGGGAGTAGCGCCCGGGGAGCTGTTTTTT. This rearrangement joins TRBV24-1 to TRBJ2-2; 9 bases are a match to TRBD2. The V gene end was trimmed by 4 bases and the J gene end by 6 bases; junction bases not matched to a gene: 11. Germline assignment: CDR1 KGHDR and CDR2 SFDVKD. This CDR3 comprises 17 residues.